These 26 T cell receptor beta chains came from one sample sequenced in a study of blood T cell repertoires in COVID-19. Sequencing used immunoSEQ multiplex PCR; TCRdb keeps in-frame clones, though not all of them. This table has hundreds of thousands of clones, 87% appearing once. Input material: PBMCs or T cells enriched from blood (not recorded which). Receptors were obtained from a woman aged 18 to 35 who had recovered from COVID-19.

CDR3 residues: CASSSTTGTNTEAFF. CDR3 in DNA: TGTGCCAGCAGCTCAACGACAGGGACGAACACTGAAGCTTTCTTT. The chain uses TRBV27 and TRBJ1-1; the match to TRBD1 covers 7 bases. The CDR3 has 15 amino acids. V was pared by 6 bases and J by 1 base, with 8 bases of the junction left unmatched. Looked up from germline, CDR1 is MNHEY and CDR2 is SMNVEV (reference sequence).

The chain uses TRBV7-3 and TRBJ2-3; 7 positions match TRBD1. J was trimmed by 2 bases and V by 2 bases; bases with no gene match: 16. Germline V gives CDR1 SGHTA, CDR2 FQGTGA. The CDR3 runs 19 residues. The CDR3 nucleotides read TGTGCCAGCAGCTTATATCCCCGTGGGACAGCAAGCTTCACAGATACGCAGTATTTT. Translating it yields CASSLYPRGTASFTDTQYF.

The chain is built from TRBV11-1 and TRBJ2-3; a possible D gene is TRBD2 (5 bases). The germline CDR1 and CDR2 sequences are SGHAT and FQDESV (reference sequence). CDR3 length: 13 residues. V was shortened by 3 bases and J by 5 bases, with 9 bases between the two germline ends. The CDR3 DNA sequence: TGTGCCAGCAGCTTCCCGGGGAGAGATACGCAGTATTTT. Amino acids: CASSFPGRDTQYF.

The chain joins TRBV20-1 to TRBJ2-7; 8 nucleotides align to TRBD2. This CDR3 comprises 14 residues. The germline V gene has CDR1 DFQATT and CDR2 SNEGSKA (reference sequence). Trimming at V came to 3 bases and at J to 5 bases, leaving 9 bases not matched to a gene. CDR3 bases: TGCAGTGCTAGTCGCCCAGCGGGAGCGGACGAGCAGTACTTC. It encodes CSASRPAGADEQYF.

V gene TRBV9 combines with J gene TRBJ2-1; 7 positions match TRBD2. The CDR3 spans 15 residues. V trimming: 0 bases; J trimming: 10 bases; junction bases outside the gene matches: 10. The V gene's germline CDR1 is SGDLS and CDR2 YYNGEE. The CDR3 DNA sequence: TGTGCCAGCAGCGTAGGCCAGCCGGGACTAACCGAGCAGTTCTTC. Its translation: CASSVGQPGLTEQFF.

The CDR3 sequence: CAISELDRGYNYGYTF. The DNA for the CDR3 is TGTGCCATCAGTGAGTTGGACAGGGGATATAACTATGGCTACACCTTC. The chain has TRBV10-3 and TRBJ1-2; 9 nucleotides align to TRBD1. Trimming took 1 base from V and 1 from J; bases not matched to a gene: 4. The CDR3 length is 16 residues. CDR1 ENHRY and CDR2 SYGVKD come from the germline V gene.

This rearrangement joins TRBV19 to TRBJ1-5; D is possibly TRBD1 (6 bases). The V end was cut by 7 bases, the J end by 6 bases, with 19 bases between. The CDR3 sequence is 15 residues long. Germline CDR1 reads LNHDA; CDR2 reads SQIVND (reference sequence). The CDR3: CASTPRDMGTQPQHF. CDR3 DNA: TGTGCCAGTACCCCCCGGGACATGGGCACTCAGCCCCAGCATTTT.

The CDR3 nucleotides read TGCGCCAGCAGCCAAGATTTTAGCAGGGGCGCTAACTATGGCTACACCTTC. Amino acids: CASSQDFSRGANYGYTF. The rearrangement links TRBV4-3 to TRBJ1-2, with a possible D match to TRBD1 (6 bases). Germline loops: CDR1 LGHNA, CDR2 YSLEER. Trimming pared 0 bases from V and 0 bases from J, leaving 14 bases between. The CDR3 has 17 residues.

The chain uses TRBV27 and TRBJ2-1; the D gene is possibly TRBD2 (5 bases). Per germline, CDR1 MNHEY and CDR2 SMNVEV (reference sequence). The germline V and J ends were trimmed by 5 bases and 0 bases, with 23 bases remaining between them. CDR3 size: 19 residues. As DNA, the CDR3 is TGTGCCAGCAGTCAAAACGGAGGTAGCGCCTCGAGCTCCTACAATGAGCAGTTCTTC. Translating it yields CASSQNGGSASSSYNEQFF.

This clone was counted a few times. The chain has TRBV4-1 and TRBJ2-3, with D perhaps matching TRBD1 (7 bases). The CDR3 is 16 amino acids. Per germline, CDR1 MGHRA and CDR2 YSYEKL. The V end was cut by 2 bases, the J end by 1 base, with 13 bases between. DNA of the CDR3: TGCGCCAGCAGCCAAAAGCAGGGGGGAGGCACAGATACGCAGTATTTT. Protein product: CASSQKQGGGTDTQYF.

The V call is TRBV4-3, the J call TRBJ2-7; possible D gene TRBD2, 6 bases. The CDR3 is 17 residues long. The V end lost 1 base, the J end lost 0 bases, and 16 bases lay between the germline ends. In germline, CDR1 is LGHNA, CDR2 YSLEER. CDR3 sequence (DNA): TGCGCCAGCAGCCAAGTCTACGGGGCGGGGAGCTCCTACGAGCAGTACTTC. This translates into CASSQVYGAGSSYEQYF.

The chain is built from TRBV11-2 and TRBJ1-1; D possibly corresponds to TRBD1 (5 bases). From germline, CDR1 is SGHAT and CDR2 FQNNGV. The CDR3 is 15 amino acids. V shed 3 bases and J shed 1 base, with 12 bases lying between them. The CDR3 spells CASSFLAGPNTEAFF. In nucleotides, the CDR3 is TGTGCCAGCAGCTTTCTCGCAGGGCCGAACACTGAAGCTTTCTTT. Looking up the rest from reference TRBV11-2 and TRBJ1-1 gives the full variable domain: EAGVAQSPRYKIIEKRQSVAFWCNPISGHATLYWYQQILGQGPKLLIQFQNNGVVDDSQLPKDRFSAERLKGVDSTLKIQPAKLEDSAVYLCASSFLAGPNTEAFFGQGTRLTVV.

The chain carries TRBV4-3 and TRBJ2-7; 11 nucleotides match TRBD1. CDR1 LGHNA and CDR2 YSLEER come from the germline V gene. V trimming: 3 bases; J trimming: 5 bases; junction bases outside the gene matches: 12. There are 17 residues in the CDR3. The CDR3 is CASSQDSPGQGGHEQYF. CDR3 nucleotide sequence: TGCGCCAGCAGCCAGGACTCCCCGGGACAGGGGGGCCACGAGCAGTACTTC.

V gene TRBV2 combines with J gene TRBJ1-1; D call uncertain. V dropped 2 bases and J dropped 0 bases, with 10 bases sitting between them. The CDR3 length is 15 residues. Germline loops: CDR1 SNHLY, CDR2 FYNNEI. The CDR3 bases are TGTGCCAGCAGTGAATCCGCAGCGATGAACACTGAAGCTTTCTTT. Its translation is CASSESAAMNTEAFF.

The CDR3 coding sequence is TGCGCCAGCAGCCAAGGTATACGAGCGGGGGGGGTCTACGAGCAGTACTTC. It yields the protein CASSQGIRAGGVYEQYF. This chain links TRBV4-3 with TRBJ2-7; 10 bases are a match to TRBD2. The CDR3 sequence is 17 residues long. V lost 1 base to trimming and J lost 3 bases; unmatched junction nucleotides: 9. CDR1 and CDR2 from the germline V gene are LGHNA and YSLEER.

Only one count was recorded for this clone. The CDR3 protein is CASSEPGQGLVDSPLHF. In nucleotides, the CDR3 is TGTGCCAGCAGTGAACCGGGACAGGGGCTAGTGGATTCACCCCTCCACTTT. This chain joins TRBV28 and TRBJ1-6; 10 bases line up with TRBD1. The V gene's germline CDR1 is MDHEN and CDR2 SYDVKM. V trimming: 5 bases; J trimming: 8 bases; junction bases outside the gene matches: 12. The CDR3 is 17 amino acids.

The chain joins TRBV9 to TRBJ2-3; tentative D call: TRBD2 (5 bases). This CDR3 region has 16 residues. Germline V lookup: CDR1 SGDLS, CDR2 YYNGEE. The ends were cut back, 10 bases at V and 2 bases at J, with 23 bases in the middle. The CDR3 loop is CASSHRDPRYTDTQYF. The CDR3 DNA reads TGTGCCTCCTCCCACCGGGATCCCCGCTACACAGATACGCAGTATTTT.

The V gene is TRBV7-8, the J gene TRBJ2-7, with 7 bases identical to TRBD1. V lost 1 base and J lost 4; bases outside the gene matches: 22. Germline CDR1 and CDR2: SGHVS and FQNEAQ. The CDR3 has 20 residues. CDR3: CASSLVRLFRDSGQLYEQYF. DNA for the CDR3: TGTGCCAGCAGCTTAGTTAGGCTCTTCCGGGATTCGGGACAGTTATACGAGCAGTACTTC. The variable domain in full, with the rest retrieved from reference TRBV7-8 and TRBJ2-7, is GAGVSQSPRYKVAKRGQDVALRCDPISGHVSLFWYQQALGQGPEFLTYFQNEAQLDKSGLPSDRFFAERPEGSVSTLKIQRTQQEDSAVYLCASSLVRLFRDSGQLYEQYFGPGTRLTVT.

This chain connects TRBV21-1 to TRBJ2-2; the table's D gene call, TRBD1, was not cross checked with the DNA. TRBV21-1 is deemed a pseudogene. CDR3 length: 18 amino acids. CDR3 coding DNA: TGTGCCAGCAGCAAAGGGACAGGGCGATATACGAACACCGGGGAGCTGTTTTTT. It specifies CASSKGTGRYTNTGELFF.

This sequence joins TRBV7-3 and TRBJ2-7; 7 positions agree with TRBD1. CDR1 is SGHTA and CDR2 is FQGTGA in the germline V gene. V shed 7 bases and J 3 bases; nucleotides not matched to a gene: 6. The CDR3 is 13 residues long. CDR3 residues: CASTRQGFYEQYF. DNA for the CDR3: TGTGCCAGCACCCGACAGGGATTCTACGAGCAGTACTTC. The whole variable domain, remainder taken from reference TRBV7-3 and TRBJ2-7, is GAGVSQTPSNKVTEKGKYVELRCDPISGHTALYWYRQSLGQGPEFLIYFQGTGAADDSGLPNDRFFAVRPEGSVSTLKIQRTERGDSAVYLCASTRQGFYEQYFGPGTRLTVT.

The chain combines TRBV9 with TRBJ1-6, with D hard to call. Germline CDR1 SGDLS, CDR2 YYNGEE. The CDR3 runs to 16 residues. With 0 bases removed from V and 7 bases from J, the gap between germline ends came to 14 bases. DNA for the CDR3: TGTGCCAGCAGCGTAGCCGCAGGCTCGCACAATTCACCCCTCCACTTT. Its translation is CASSVAAGSHNSPLHF.

V is TRBV7-3 and J is TRBJ1-6; 10 nucleotides align to TRBD1. With 0 bases clipped from V and 4 bases from J, the junction kept 6 bases outside the gene matches. CDR3 size: 18 residues. Germline V gives CDR1 SGHTA, CDR2 FQGTGA. As DNA, the CDR3 is TGTGCCAGCAGCTTAACAGGATTGGGACAGGGGTATAATTCACCCCTCCACTTT. It specifies CASSLTGLGQGYNSPLHF.

The chain employs TRBV5-1 and TRBJ1-1; D call uncertain. The CDR3 is 11 amino acids. The V end was cut by 5 bases, the J end by 7 bases, with 9 bases between. Per the germline V gene, CDR1 is SGHRS and CDR2 is YFSETQ. The chain's CDR3 is CASRAEGEAFF. CDR3 DNA sequence: TGCGCCAGCAGAGCCGAGGGTGAAGCTTTCTTT.

This chain connects TRBV21-1 to TRBJ1-2; TRBD1, as called in the table, went unchecked against the DNA. TRBV21-1 is a pseudogene locus. CDR3 size: 16 residues. The CDR3 loop is CASSKELQGSYYGYTF. CDR3 nucleotides: TGTGCCAGCAGCAAAGAGCTACAGGGGTCCTACTATGGCTACACCTTC.

The rearrangement links TRBV28 to TRBJ1-2; 8 bases are shared with TRBD1. CDR1 is MDHEN, CDR2 SYDVKM, per germline. This CDR3 spans 17 amino acids. Losses at the gene ends were 6 bases for V and 6 bases for J; bases not matched to a gene: 18. The CDR3 coding sequence is TGTGCCAGCAGCTATTGGGGCAGGGGGCGCGGAATGGATGGCTACACCTTC. This encodes CASSYWGRGRGMDGYTF.

The genes are TRBV19 and TRBJ1-1; TRBD1 agrees at 8 bases. The CDR3 is 13 amino acids. The germline gives CDR1 LNHDA, CDR2 SQIVND (reference sequence). V gave up 9 bases and J gave up 4 bases; unmatched junction bases: 7. Here the CDR3 reads CASSGQGSTEAFF. As DNA, the CDR3 is TGTGCCAGCTCAGGACAGGGATCCACTGAAGCTTTCTTT.